This T cell receptor beta chain was retrieved from a study of blood T cell repertoires in COVID-19 (dated by TCRdb to 2020 to 2022). Background for the entire study: The collaborator samples originated in the United States, Italy and Spain and spanned the acute and convalescent phases of COVID-19. Subjects who had been exposed to COVID-19, were actively infected with it, or had recovered from it provided the deeply sampled blood TCRbeta repertoires that made up the dataset. The repertoires were released in a freely available public database intended as a resource for research on the immune response to SARS-CoV-2. The material from the prospective study consisted of cDNA or gDNA derived from T cells, B-cell-depleted T cells, or PBMCs. Where HLA class I and class II types were available, the types were taken from metadata supplied by the sample provider, not from assay-based typing. The sample metadata nearly always contained a de-identified subject ID, COVID-19 status, age in years and sex. Samples came from the ongoing ImmuneRACE study (first 160 participants) plus 1,254 subjects from 6 global collaborators. The paper as a whole reports these results and caveats: Clinical and demographic metadata were provided uncurated, with the amount varying by source and participant.

TCRbeta CDR3 regions were amplified from genomic DNA by means of the immunoSEQ Assay, a bias-controlled multiplex PCR. On the study's bioinformatics: The number of nucleated cells in each sample was estimated from the amplification of reference gene primers within the assay. Sequence reads were collapsed and filtered to measure the absolute abundance of every unique TCRbeta CDR3 rearrangement. Productive Simpson clonality was computed per sample as the square root of Simpson's diversity index over productive rearrangements. TCRdb's version of the immuneACCESS table is confined to in-frame rearrangements and falls short of the full clone set. An unresolved V gene accounts for under half of the shortfall where checked; the remainder is of unknown origin. V and J calls and clone size follow that table, whereas D and trimming were derived from the DNA. The sample table holds approximately 500,000 clones, of which roughly nine tenths were seen once. 7.8% of the sample rests with the top ten.

To note about this clone: What antigen it recognizes has not been identified. No base quality values were provided; no much bigger clone lies one nucleotide off.

Via the germline V gene, CDR1 is SNHLY and CDR2 FYNNEI. The CDR3, cysteine through phenylalanine, is 14 amino acids long. CDR3 DNA only is kept here, 42 bases in frame from base 1. Trimming leaves V shorter by 6 bases and J shorter by 4 bases, with the junction holding 8 bases beyond the gene matches. At one collaborating source in Seattle, patients were enrolled during active infection and were followed longitudinally through the course of disease. Collaborating institutions collected whole blood in K2EDTA tubes following their own protocols. For TCRbeta analysis, collaborator samples were shipped as frozen whole blood, as isolated PBMCs, or as DNA extracted from either sample type.

The V and J genes are TRBV2 and TRBJ1-2, with 7 bases in between that match TRBD1. Sequenced sample: peripheral blood. The receptor comes from a woman aged 45-60 years with COVID-19, enrolled during active disease. CDR3 protein: CASSIDRDLYGYTF. The DNA sequence reads TGTGCCAGCAGCATCGACAGGGACCTCTATGGCTACACCTTC.